These T cell receptor beta chains were read from a single sample in a study of CD8+CD57+ T cells in acquired aplastic anemia. TCRdb itself ran the reads through MiXCR, one entry per CDR3 protein. Here the sample spans about 400,000 distinct CDR3 sequences, roughly 64% being singletons. The source material was sorted CD4+, CD8+, or CD8+CD57+ T cells (not recorded which) from PBMCs. Receptor source: a human donor in good health, serving as a control. The CDR3 runs from the conserved cysteine through the conserved F or W. The order of the fields is D gene, clone size, J gene, V gene, CDR3 DNA, CDR3 protein. The D gene is left open where the match is weak. Clone size is shown for a subset of rows, as once, few, many or a class of expanded clone.

NA	NA	TRBJ2-1	TRBV12-3/TRBV12-4	TGTGCCAGCAGCCGGCCGGGTCAAGATTACAATGAGCAGTTCTTC	CASSRPGQDYNEQFF
NA	NA	TRBJ2-7	TRBV12-3/TRBV12-4	TGTGCCAGCAGCACATCGGTGCAGGCGACCTACGAGCAGTACTTC	CASSTSVQATYEQYF
NA	NA	TRBJ2-3	TRBV25-1	TGTGCCAGCTGTGCATATGGGGGGCGGCCTAGCACAGATACGCAGTATTTT	CASCAYGGRPSTDTQYF
NA	NA	TRBJ1-1	TRBV7-2	TGTGCCAGTAGCACCCAGCGGGCGGGTGTGAACACTGAAGCTTTCTTT	CASSTQRAGVNTEAFF
NA	NA	TRBJ2-7	TRBV20-1	TGCAGTGCTAGAGACCCCTCAACCCAGGGGGACTTTCCCTACGAGCAGTACTTC	CSARDPSTQGDFPYEQYF
TRBD1	NA	TRBJ1-1	TRBV20-1	TGCAGCGTCACGACAGGGGGGACTGAAACTTTCTTT	CSVTTGGTETFF
NA	NA	TRBJ1-5	TRBV15	TGTGCCACCAGCAACGGGGGGAGCAATCAGCCCCAGCATTTT	CATSNGGSNQPQHF
NA	NA	TRBJ2-7	TRBV7-8	TGTGCCAGCAGCGCACCCGGACTAAGGCGGAGGTCCTACGAGCAGTACTTC	CASSAPGLRRRSYEQYF
NA	NA	TRBJ1-3	TRBV5-5	TGTGCCAGCTCCCCGAACCGGGGTCTTGGAAACACCATATATTTT	CASSPNRGLGNTIYF
NA	many	TRBJ1-5	TRBV20-1	TGCAGTGCTAGAGACAGAGGGGTGTTCAATCAGCCCCAGCATTTT	CSARDRGVFNQPQHF
NA	NA	TRBJ1-2	TRBV2	TGTGCCAGCAGTCCACCGGACGGAGTTTACTATGGCTACACCTTC	CASSPPDGVYYGYTF
NA	NA	TRBJ2-2	TRBV2	TGTGCCAGCAGCTTATGGATAGCCGGGGAGCTGTTATTT	CASSLWIAGELLF
TRBD1	NA	TRBJ1-5	TRBV10-3	TGTGCCATCAGTGATGCGGACAGGGGGTACAATCAGCCCCAGCATTTT	CAISDADRGYNQPQHF
TRBD2	NA	TRBJ2-1	TRBV24-1	TGTGCCACCAGTGACCTCCTGACTAGCGTCCCCGATGAGCAGTTCTTC	CATSDLLTSVPDEQFF
NA	NA	TRBJ2-7	TRBV2	TGTGCCAGCAGTGAACAGGGGTCGAGCTCCTACGAGCAGTACTTC	CASSEQGSSSYEQYF
TRBD1	NA	TRBJ2-1	TRBV5-1	TGCGCCAGCAGTTTCCCCGGGACAGCGTACAATGAGCAGTTCTTC	CASSFPGTAYNEQFF
NA	NA	TRBJ1-3	TRBV7-8	TGTGCCAGCAGCGTAGACACAGGAAATTCTCAAAACACCATATATTTT	CASSVDTGNSQNTIYF
NA	NA	TRBJ1-2	TRBV9	TGTGCCAGCAGGTTTCTCAATACTATCTGTGGCTACACCTTC	CASRFLNTICGYTF
NA	NA	TRBJ2-2	TRBV10-3	TGTGCCATCAGTGAGTCGGAGCTGTTTTTT	CAISESELFF
TRBD2	NA	TRBJ2-3	TRBV15	TGTGCCACTTGTATATTACTAGCGGGGGGAACAGATACGCAGTATTTT	CATCILLAGGTDTQYF
NA	NA	TRBJ1-2	TRBV7-2	TGTGCCAGCAGTTCCATAGGGGCGGGGGGGCCAAATACGTTC	CASSSIGAGGPNTF
TRBD1	many	TRBJ2-1	TRBV2	TGTGCCAGCAGTGACACCGGACCGGGACAGGGGTGGGTGCGCTCCTACAATGAGCAGTTCTTC	CASSDTGPGQGWVRSYNEQFF
TRBD2	NA	TRBJ2-7	TRBV24-1	TGTGCCACCAGTGACAAAGCGGGAGGGCTATACGAGCAGTACTTC	CATSDKAGGLYEQYF
NA	many	TRBJ2-2	TRBV5-1	TGCGCCAGCAGCTTGGGGGGGTCCGGGGAGCTGTTTTTT	CASSLGGSGELFF
NA	many	TRBJ2-3	TRBV29-1	TGCAGCGGAGAACCGACAGGCAATACGCAGTATTTT	CSGEPTGNTQYF
NA	NA	TRBJ2-7	TRBV5-1	TGCGCCAGCAGCCAGGGCGGACAGCAGTACTTC	CASSQGGQQYF
NA	NA	TRBJ1-1	TRBV7-7	TGTGCCAGCAGCTTAGGGGGCCAAAACACTCAAGCTTTCTTT	CASSLGGQNTQAFF
NA	NA	TRBJ2-7	TRBV20-1	TGCAGCGTCGCCAGCTCCTCCGCGGAGGACTTC	CSVASSSAEDF
NA	NA	TRBJ1-3	TRBV20-1	TGCAGTGCAGACAGGTATGGGACGGGACTATCTGGAAACACCATATATTTT	CSADRYGTGLSGNTIYF
NA	many	TRBJ1-2	TRBV10-3	TGTGCCATCAGTGAGGGGGGCTGGGGCTACACCTTC	CAISEGGWGYTF
NA	NA	TRBJ2-3	TRBV2	TGTGCCAGCAGAGGAGCGGTAGCTGGGCCAGATACGCAGTATTTT	CASRGAVAGPDTQYF
TRBD2	NA	TRBJ2-5	TRBV7-6	TGTGCCAGCAGCAATAGCGGGGGGGACCAAGAGACCCAGTACTTC	CASSNSGGDQETQYF
NA	once	TRBJ1-5	TRBV11-2	TGTGCCAGCAGGCGGACCGGGTCGGGTCACTCCGAGCATTTC	CASRRTGSGHSEHF
NA	NA	TRBJ2-3	TRBV7-2	TGTGCCAGCAGGTTGGAGGGGGGGCTTACAGCTACGCAGTATTTT	CASRLEGGLTATQYF
TRBD1	NA	TRBJ2-2	TRBV18	TGTGCCAGCTCACTAAACAGGGGTCCCGGGGAGCCGTTTTTT	CASSLNRGPGEPFF
NA	many	TRBJ2-6	TRBV9	TGTGCCAGCAGCGCGGGGACACACTCTGGGGCCAACGTCCTGACTTTC	CASSAGTHSGANVLTF
TRBD2	NA	TRBJ2-7	TRBV20-1	TGCAGTGCTAGGGAAAATGGCGGGGGGTACGAGCGGTACTTC	CSARENGGGYERYF
TRBD2	NA	TRBJ2-1	TRBV19	TGTGCCAGTAGTTACCTAGCGGGAAGCAATGAGCAGTTCTTC	CASSYLAGSNEQFF
TRBD1	NA	TRBJ1-1	TRBV7-6	TGTGCCAGCAGCCTCAAGGGACAGGGCTACACTGAAGCTTTCTTT	CASSLKGQGYTEAFF
NA	NA	TRBJ2-7	TRBV14	TGTGCCAGCAGCATGTCCGGCCGCTCGGAGCAGTACTTC	CASSMSGRSEQYF
NA	NA	TRBJ1-2	TRBV7-2	TGTGCCAGCAGCACCAAGGTTCGCGGGGGGGCCGGGGACACCTTC	CASSTKVRGGAGDTF
NA	NA	TRBJ2-7	TRBV7-3	TGTGCCAGCAGCTCCCAAGGGGACAACGCCGAAGCTTTC	CASSSQGDNAEAF
NA	many	TRBJ2-3	TRBV7-9	TGTGCCAGCAGCTTAGGCGCAGGAGAGTATACGCAGTATTTT	CASSLGAGEYTQYF
NA	NA	TRBJ2-1	TRBV20-1	TGCAGTGCTCCCGGGGCAGCATACGAGCAGCAGTTCTTC	CSAPGAAYEQQFF
NA	many	TRBJ2-7	TRBV3-1	TGTGCCAGCAGCCCCGGGACACACTCCTACGAGCAGTACTTC	CASSPGTHSYEQYF
NA	NA	TRBJ2-2	TRBV29-1	TGCAGCGTACACCTGCGCCAGGGTCCCCAGGGCTGTGCGAACACCGGGGAGCTGTTTTTT	CSVHLRQGPQGCANTGELFF
NA	few	TRBJ2-3	TRBV15	TGTGCCACCAGCAGAGATAGGGCGGATTGG	CATSRDRADW